This T cell receptor (beta chain) was found in a study of cytomegalovirus exposure and HLA in healthy donors. V was clipped by 8 bases and J by 5 bases; unmatched bases: 8. Germline V gives CDR1 WSHSY, CDR2 SAAADI. This CDR3 has 15 amino acids. PCR primers comprised 60 Vbeta and 13 Jbeta primers. The method was immunoSEQ multiplex PCR; TCRdb's version includes in-frame clones alone and lacks a portion of them. The sample yields about 43,000 clones, around 56% seen once. This clone is judged medium-sized (0.01 to 0.1%). The TCR originated in a man in his sixties in good health and CMV-seronegative. V and J are TRBV10-2 and TRBJ1-5, with 11 bases identical to TRBD1. Material for sequencing was PBMCs. CDR3 nucleotides: TGCGCCAGCTGTTGGACAGGGGGCATCGATCAGCCCCAGCATTTT. As protein: CASCWTGGIDQPQHF.